This paragraph covers one T cell receptor (beta chain) sequence. This record comes from a study of blood T cell repertoires in COVID-19. Overall study context: Whether acute or convalescent, the COVID-19 samples came from the United States, Italy and Spain. PBMCs, B-cell-depleted T cells, or T cells provided the cDNA or gDNA that made up the material.

The CDR3 sequence is 13 residues long. V lost 2 bases, J lost 6 bases, and 11 bases lay in between. Germline V lookup: CDR1 LGHDT, CDR2 YNNKEL (reference sequence). Original data processing: Reference gene primers were amplified, and this amplification served to estimate nucleated cell counts. The repertoire was sequenced with immunoSEQ multiplex PCR; TCRdb's copy has only in-frame clones and lacks some. V, J and clone size are those of that table, while D and trimming were read from the DNA. The table records approximately 110,000 clones, about four fifths of them present only once. This receptor was taken from a man aged 80 or over with acute or convalescent COVID-19. The chain employs TRBV3-1 (or the pseudogene TRBV3-2) and TRBJ2-7, with a possible D match to TRBD2 (6 bases). Sequencing was done on a sample of peripheral blood. Here the CDR3 reads CASSQRPTSEQYF. The CDR3, as DNA: TGTGCCAGCAGCCAAAGACCGACTAGCGAGCAGTACTTC.